Below, 20 T cell receptor beta chains from the same sample are listed, as sequenced in a study of cytomegalovirus exposure and HLA in healthy donors. It was with 60 Vbeta and 13 Jbeta primers that the PCR ran. Some clones are missing from TCRdb's copy, which holds only in-frame ones; the method was immunoSEQ multiplex PCR. The sample carries fewer than 150,000 clones, roughly 78% recorded once. Material: PBMCs. The receptors were gathered from a man between 35 and 55 years old in good health and CMV-seropositive.

The chain is built from TRBV15 and TRBJ1-2; 8 nucleotides agree with TRBD1. The CDR3 loop spans 15 amino acids. J was trimmed by 4 bases and V by 1 base; bases with no gene match: 5. Germline V lookup: CDR1 LNHNV, CDR2 YYDKDF (reference sequence). CDR3 DNA: TGTGCCACCAGCAGAGCAGGGGGCAGGAGCTATGGCTACACCTTC. Translating it yields CATSRAGGRSYGYTF.

V and J are TRBV30 and TRBJ2-5; 8 bases map to TRBD2. The DNA end is a closer match to TRBJ2-7, so the J assignment may be wrong. This CDR3 region has 14 residues. CDR1 GTSNPN and CDR2 SVGIG come from the germline V gene (reference sequence). This CDR3 is CAPDRAGETYEQYF. The CDR3 DNA follows: TGTGCCCCCGATAGAGCGGGAGAGACCTACGAGCAGTACTTC.

The chain joins TRBV6-1 to TRBJ2-5, with TRBD2 as a possible D gene (6 bases). Germline V gives CDR1 MNHNS, CDR2 SASEGT. The length of the CDR3 is 14 residues. The V and J ends lost 1 base and 5 bases respectively, with 11 bases between them. CDR3 sequence reads: CASSEGGESETQYF. The CDR3 coding sequence is TGTGCCAGCAGTGAAGGGGGGGAGAGCGAGACCCAGTACTTC.

The J gene is TRBJ2-3, the V gene TRBV5-6; 9 bases fit TRBD2. With 4 bases clipped from V and 0 bases from J, the junction kept 9 bases outside the gene matches. This CDR3 is 17 amino acids long. Germline values: CDR1 SGHDT, CDR2 YYEEEE. This CDR3 reads CASSPRGTSGSTDTQYF. Here the CDR3 DNA reads TGTGCCAGCAGCCCCAGGGGCACTAGCGGGAGCACAGATACGCAGTATTTT.

The gene calls are TRBV10-3 and TRBJ2-5, with D perhaps TRBD2 (6 bases). The CDR3 runs to 16 residues. The V gene lost 1 base and the J gene lost 4 bases, with 16 bases spanning the gap. Germline CDR1 reads ENHRY; CDR2 reads SYGVKD. The CDR3 spells CAISEFSASERETQYF. The CDR3, as DNA: TGTGCCATCAGTGAGTTTTCGGCTAGCGAGAGAGAGACCCAGTACTTC.

This clone was counted only a few times. The chain joins TRBV6-5 to TRBJ1-1; possibly TRBD1 for D (5 bases). Germline CDR1 MNHEY, CDR2 SVGAGI. The CDR3 has 14 residues. The V end was cut by 7 bases, the J end by 2 bases, with 14 bases between. The CDR3 DNA is TGTGCCAGCACCGTAAGGAGGGGTAACACTGAAGCTTTCTTT. Translated: CASTVRRGNTEAFF.

This CDR3 reads CSVGQGTYEQYF. In DNA, the CDR3 is TGCAGCGTTGGACAGGGGACCTACGAGCAGTACTTC. The chain joins TRBV29-1 to TRBJ2-7, with 8 bases lining up with TRBD1. The V gene's germline CDR1 is SQVTM and CDR2 ANQGSEA. This CDR3 contains 12 residues. Trimming cost V 4 bases and J 2 bases; bases outside gene matches: 1.

This chain uses TRBV5-1 with TRBJ2-4, with 9 nucleotides matching TRBD2. The CDR3 loop spans 15 amino acids. J was trimmed by 7 bases and V by 4 bases; bases with no gene match: 9. CDR1 SGHRS and CDR2 YFSETQ come from the germline V gene. The chain's CDR3 is CASSDVSGSSNIQYF. As DNA, the CDR3 is TGCGCCAGCAGCGACGTTAGCGGGAGTTCTAACATTCAGTACTTC.

The chain combines TRBV28 with TRBJ1-4, with TRBD1 matching over 9 bases. The CDR3 totals 14 residues. Germline loops: CDR1 MDHEN, CDR2 SYDVKM. J gave up 8 bases and V 6 bases, and 7 bases lay outside the gene matches. The CDR3 spells CASSDRGRSEKLFF. For the CDR3, the DNA is TGTGCCAGCAGCGACAGGGGGAGATCGGAAAAACTGTTTTTT.

This clone was found a few times. The gene calls are TRBV11-2 and TRBJ2-7, with D maybe TRBD1 (5 bases). CDR3 length: 12 residues. V lost 6 bases, J lost 3 bases, and 9 bases lay in between. Germline CDR1 SGHAT, CDR2 FQNNGV. As DNA, the CDR3 is TGTGCCAGCAGTCCCGACAGCTACGAGCAGTACTTC. It encodes CASSPDSYEQYF.

This clone was picked up a small number of times. The chain carries TRBV2 and TRBJ2-7; TRBD1 aligns across 8 bases. V gave up 7 bases and J gave up 4 bases; unmatched junction bases: 6. The CDR3 is 13 residues long. Germline loops: CDR1 SNHLY, CDR2 FYNNEI. The CDR3 bases are TGTGCCAGCAAAAAAGACAGGGGTTACGAGCAGTACTTC. This translates into CASKKDRGYEQYF.

This clone was seen just once. The rearrangement joins TRBV27 to TRBJ2-7, with TRBD2 matching over 9 bases. Germline V gene lookup returns CDR1 MNHEY and CDR2 SMNVEV (reference sequence). V gave up 5 bases and J gave up 6 bases; unmatched junction bases: 8. This CDR3 comprises 14 residues. Written as DNA, the CDR3 is TGTGCCAGCAGTATTGGCGGGAGGGCCTCCGAGCAGTACTTC. Translated, it gives CASSIGGRASEQYF.

This rearrangement joins TRBV28 to TRBJ2-3, with D unresolved. The CDR3 covers 13 residues. Germline V lookup: CDR1 MDHEN, CDR2 SYDVKM. This chain's CDR3 is CATTELSTDTQYF. CDR3 sequence (DNA): TGTGCTACGACGGAGCTCTCCACAGATACGCAGTATTTT. The entire variable domain, with the rest obtained from reference TRBV28 and TRBJ2-3, is as follows: DVKVTQSSRYLVKRTGEKVFLECVQDMDHENMFWYRQDPGLGLRLIYFSYDVKMKEKGDIPEGYSVSREKKERFSLILESASTNQTSMYLCATTELSTDTQYFGPGTRLTVL.

The rearrangement uses TRBV29-1 and TRBJ2-7; no clear D. The CDR3 loop spans 13 amino acids. Trimming removed 3 bases at V and 2 bases at J, with 11 bases between. The germline V gene has CDR1 SQVTM and CDR2 ANQGSEA. The CDR3 coding sequence is TGCAGCGTTGATATAGCAGAACCCTACGAGCAGTACTTC. It translates to CSVDIAEPYEQYF.

The J gene is TRBJ2-3, the V gene TRBV11-3; 9 bases agree with TRBD2. V lost 6 bases and J lost 6; bases outside the gene matches: 10. The CDR3 covers 15 residues. Germline values: CDR1 SGHNT, CDR2 YENEEA. For the CDR3, the DNA is TGTGCCAGCAGTAATCAGGGCGGGAGGGAGGATACGCAGTATTTT. It specifies CASSNQGGREDTQYF. The full variable domain, its missing parts supplied by reference TRBV11-3 and TRBJ2-3, is EAGVVQSPRYKIIEKKQPVAFWCNPISGHNTLYWYLQNLGQGPELLIRYENEEAVDDSQLPKDRFSAERLKGVDSTLKIQPAELGDSAVYLCASSNQGGREDTQYFGPGTRLTVL.

The chain links TRBV7-9 to TRBJ2-7; no clear D. V lost 2 bases to trimming and J lost 5 bases, with 13 bases between them. Germline V gives CDR1 SEHNR, CDR2 FQNEAQ (reference sequence). The CDR3 is 14 amino acids. The CDR3 bases are TGTGCCAGCAGCTTAAAAAATGGGCCCAACGAGCAGTACTTC. Protein: CASSLKNGPNEQYF. The full variable domain, completed using reference TRBV7-9 and TRBJ2-7, is DTGVSQNPRHKITKRGQNVTFRCDPISEHNRLYWYRQTLGQGPEFLTYFQNEAQLEKSRLLSDRFSAERPKGSFSTLEIQRTEQGDSAMYLCASSLKNGPNEQYFGPGTRLTVT.

The table lists this clone with a few counts. The V and J genes are TRBV7-9 and TRBJ2-7, with D possibly matching TRBD2 (5 bases). Germline V CDR1 and CDR2: SEHNR, FQNEAQ (reference sequence). The CDR3 sequence is 16 residues long. The V end was cut by 3 bases, the J end by 2 bases, with 17 bases between. In DNA, the CDR3 is TGTGCCAGCAGCTTTCCGACTACCTCAAGCCCCTACGAGCAGTACTTC. Translating gives CASSFPTTSSPYEQYF. Drawing the rest from reference TRBV7-9 and TRBJ2-7, the complete variable domain is DTGVSQNPRHKITKRGQNVTFRCDPISEHNRLYWYRQTLGQGPEFLTYFQNEAQLEKSRLLSDRFSAERPKGSFSTLEIQRTEQGDSAMYLCASSFPTTSSPYEQYFGPGTRLTVT.

The rearrangement joins TRBV2 to TRBJ1-4; D unclear. The V and J ends lost 6 bases and 5 bases respectively, with 10 bases between them. Germline V gene sequence: CDR1 SNHLY, CDR2 FYNNEI. The CDR3 extends over 13 amino acids. The CDR3 coding sequence is TGTGCCAGCAGAAGAGTCGGGAATGAAAAACTGTTTTTT. Amino acids: CASRRVGNEKLFF. Full variable domain (missing parts from reference TRBV2 and TRBJ1-4): EPEVTQTPSHQVTQMGQEVILRCVPISNHLYFYWYRQILGQKVEFLVSFYNNEISEKSEIFDDQFSVERPDGSNFTLKIRSTKLEDSAMYFCASRRVGNEKLFFGSGTQLSVL.

The chain links TRBV6-1 to TRBJ2-5; possible D gene TRBD2, 5 bases. V was shortened by 2 bases and J by 5 bases, with 12 bases between the two germline ends. Per the germline V gene, CDR1 is MNHNS and CDR2 is SASEGT. The CDR3 is made up of 14 amino acids. The CDR3 spells CASSELGSTETQYF. CDR3 coding DNA: TGTGCCAGCAGTGAACTGGGGAGCACCGAGACCCAGTACTTC.

The rearrangement links TRBV5-1 to TRBJ2-1; D not resolved. This CDR3 comprises 14 residues. CDR1 is SGHRS, CDR2 YFSETQ, per germline. The ends were cut back, 2 bases at V and 8 bases at J, with 14 bases in the middle. CDR3 protein: CASSFSAPEDEQFF. CDR3 DNA sequence: TGCGCCAGCAGCTTTTCTGCGCCCGAGGATGAGCAGTTCTTC.